The entry below describes one TCR beta chain. A single record per CDR3 protein comes from TCRdb applying MiXCR to the PCR reads. The sample carries about 630,000 distinct CDR3 sequences, 25% recorded once. These data come from a study of molecular identifiers for immune sequencing clone quantification. The V and J ends lost 4 bases and 8 bases respectively, with 8 bases between them. Germline values: CDR1 LGHDT, CDR2 YNNKEL (reference sequence). The CDR3 sequence is 12 residues long. Sequencing input: naive CD8+ T cells from blood, with Jurkat cell RNA spiked in. Stated subset: FACS-sorted CD8+CD4-CCR7+CD45RA+ naive T cells. The chain employs TRBV3-1 and TRBJ1-4; a possible D gene is TRBD1 (5 bases). The source is a human donor in good health. Some libraries in this study had Jurkat cell RNA spiked in. For the CDR3, the DNA is TGTGCCAGCAGCCCAGGGTACGAAAAACTGTTTTTT. It encodes CASSPGYEKLFF.